The present T cell receptor beta chain was sequenced within a study of CD8 T cells in ankylosing spondylitis. CDR3 length equals 15 residues. Germline V CDR1 and CDR2: DFQATT, SNEGSKA (reference sequence). Between the trimmed V and J ends, which lost 7 bases and 3 bases, there was a span of 19 bases. In TCRdb, the 5' RACE reads were re-called with MiXCR into one record per CDR3 protein. The repertoire holds 80,000 to 100,000 distinct CDR3 sequences, with about 8.5% as singletons. This TCR came from a male donor with ankylosing spondylitis or in good health (not recorded which). Sample: blood, either unsorted or a sorted T cell fraction (not recorded which). The gene calls are TRBV20-1 and TRBJ2-1; D is undetermined. The CDR3 DNA sequence: TGCAGTGTCTGGTCCCAGGCCACGGGCTACAATGAGCAGTTCTTC. This gives the protein CSVWSQATGYNEQFF.